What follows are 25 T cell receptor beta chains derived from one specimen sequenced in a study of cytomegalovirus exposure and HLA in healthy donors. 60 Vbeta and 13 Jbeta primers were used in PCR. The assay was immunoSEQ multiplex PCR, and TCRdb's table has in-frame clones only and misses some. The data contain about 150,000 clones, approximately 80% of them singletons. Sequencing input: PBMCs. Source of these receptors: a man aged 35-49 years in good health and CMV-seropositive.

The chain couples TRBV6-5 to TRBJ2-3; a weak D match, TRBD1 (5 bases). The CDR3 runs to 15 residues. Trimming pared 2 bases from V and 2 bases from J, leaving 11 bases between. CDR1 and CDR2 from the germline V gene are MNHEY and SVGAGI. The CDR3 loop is CASSYDGRDTDTQYF. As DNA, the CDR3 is TGTGCCAGCAGTTACGATGGCAGGGACACAGATACGCAGTATTTT.

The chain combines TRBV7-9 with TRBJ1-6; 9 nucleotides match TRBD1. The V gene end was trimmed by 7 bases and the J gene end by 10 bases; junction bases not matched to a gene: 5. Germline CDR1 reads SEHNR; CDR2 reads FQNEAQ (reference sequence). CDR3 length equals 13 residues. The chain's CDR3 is CASNGQGHSPLHF. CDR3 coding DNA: TGTGCCAGCAATGGACAGGGGCACTCACCCCTCCACTTT.

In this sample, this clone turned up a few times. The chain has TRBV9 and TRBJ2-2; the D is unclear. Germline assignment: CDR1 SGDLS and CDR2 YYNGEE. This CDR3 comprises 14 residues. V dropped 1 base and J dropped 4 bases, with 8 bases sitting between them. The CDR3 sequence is CASSVNGVTGELFF. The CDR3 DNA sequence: TGTGCCAGCAGCGTAAATGGAGTCACCGGGGAGCTGTTTTTT.

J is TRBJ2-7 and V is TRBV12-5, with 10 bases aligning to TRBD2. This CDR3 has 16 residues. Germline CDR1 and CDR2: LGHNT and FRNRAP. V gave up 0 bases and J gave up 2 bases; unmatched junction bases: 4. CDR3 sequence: CASGLVRGLAAYEQYF. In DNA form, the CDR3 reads TGTGCTAGTGGTTTGGTACGTGGACTAGCGGCCTACGAGCAGTACTTC.

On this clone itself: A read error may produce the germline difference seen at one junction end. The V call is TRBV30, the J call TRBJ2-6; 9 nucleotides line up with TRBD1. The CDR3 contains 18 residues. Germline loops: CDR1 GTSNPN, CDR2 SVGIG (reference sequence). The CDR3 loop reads CAWRQGARVGSGANGLTF. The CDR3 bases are TGTGCCTGGAGACAGGGGGCGAGGGTCGGCTCTGGGGCCAACGGCCTGACTTTC.

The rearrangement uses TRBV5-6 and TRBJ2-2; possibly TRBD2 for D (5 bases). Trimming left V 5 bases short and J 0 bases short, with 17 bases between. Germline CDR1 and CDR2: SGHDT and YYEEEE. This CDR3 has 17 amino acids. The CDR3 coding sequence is TGTGCCAGCAGACTTGACTTAGGAGGCGCGAACACCGGGGAGCTGTTTTTT. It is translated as CASRLDLGGANTGELFF.

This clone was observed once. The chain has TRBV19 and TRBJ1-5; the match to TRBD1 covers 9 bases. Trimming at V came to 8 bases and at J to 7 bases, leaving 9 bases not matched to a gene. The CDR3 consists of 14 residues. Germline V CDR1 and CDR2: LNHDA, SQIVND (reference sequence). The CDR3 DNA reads TGTGCCAGTGTCCCGGGACAGGGCCAACAGCCCCAGCATTTT. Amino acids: CASVPGQGQQPQHF.

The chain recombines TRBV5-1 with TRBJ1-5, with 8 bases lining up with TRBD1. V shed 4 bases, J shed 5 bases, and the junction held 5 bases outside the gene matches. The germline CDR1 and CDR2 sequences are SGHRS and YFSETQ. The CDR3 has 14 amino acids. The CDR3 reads CASSPTGVDQPQHF. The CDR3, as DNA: TGCGCCAGCAGCCCGACAGGGGTTGATCAGCCCCAGCATTTT. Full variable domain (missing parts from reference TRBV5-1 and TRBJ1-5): KAGVTQTPRYLIKTRGQQVTLSCSPISGHRSVSWYQQTPGQGLQFLFEYFSETQRNKGNFPGRFSGRQFSNSRSEMNVSTLELGDSALYLCASSPTGVDQPQHFGDGTRLSIL.

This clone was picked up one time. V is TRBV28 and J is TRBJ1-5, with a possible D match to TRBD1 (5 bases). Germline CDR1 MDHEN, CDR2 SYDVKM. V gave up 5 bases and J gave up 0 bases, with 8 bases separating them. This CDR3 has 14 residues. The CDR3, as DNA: TGTGCCAGCAGTAAGGGGCATAGCAATCAGCCCCAGCATTTT. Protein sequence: CASSKGHSNQPQHF.

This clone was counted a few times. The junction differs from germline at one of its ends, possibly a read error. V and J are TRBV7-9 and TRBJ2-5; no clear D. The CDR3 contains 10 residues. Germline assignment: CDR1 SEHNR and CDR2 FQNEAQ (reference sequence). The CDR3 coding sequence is TGTTCCAGCAGCCGAGAGACCCAGTACTTC. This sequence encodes CSSSRETQYF.

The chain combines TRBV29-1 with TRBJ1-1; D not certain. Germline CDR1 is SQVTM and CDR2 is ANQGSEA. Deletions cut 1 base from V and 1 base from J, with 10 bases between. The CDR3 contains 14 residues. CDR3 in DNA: TGCAGCGTTGAAGGAGCGATGCGGAACACTGAAGCTTTCTTT. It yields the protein CSVEGAMRNTEAFF. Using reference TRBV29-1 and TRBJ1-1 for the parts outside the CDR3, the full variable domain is SAVISQKPSRDICQRGTSLTIQCQVDSQVTMMFWYRQQPGQSLTLIATANQGSEATYESGFVIDKFPISRPNLTFSTLTVSNMSPEDSSIYLCSVEGAMRNTEAFFGQGTRLTVV.

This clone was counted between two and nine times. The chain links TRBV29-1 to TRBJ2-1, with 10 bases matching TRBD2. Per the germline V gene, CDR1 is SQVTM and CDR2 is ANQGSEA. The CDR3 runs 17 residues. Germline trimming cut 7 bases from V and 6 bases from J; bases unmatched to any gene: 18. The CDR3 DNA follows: TGCAGCGACAGGGAGGCTAGCGGGAGTAGGGTTGGCAATGAGCAGTTCTTC. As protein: CSDREASGSRVGNEQFF.

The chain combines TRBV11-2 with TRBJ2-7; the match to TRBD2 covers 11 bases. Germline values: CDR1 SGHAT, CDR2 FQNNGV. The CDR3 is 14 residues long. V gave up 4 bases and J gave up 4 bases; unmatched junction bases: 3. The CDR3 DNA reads TGTGCCAGCAGCTCCTCTAGCGGGGGGTACGAGCAGTACTTC. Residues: CASSSSSGGYEQYF.

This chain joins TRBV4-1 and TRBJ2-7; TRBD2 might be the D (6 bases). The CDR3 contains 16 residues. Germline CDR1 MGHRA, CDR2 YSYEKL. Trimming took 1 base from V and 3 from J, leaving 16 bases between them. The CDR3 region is CASSQGSTRGGYEQYF. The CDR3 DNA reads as TGCGCCAGCAGCCAAGGTTCGACCCGGGGAGGCTACGAGCAGTACTTC.

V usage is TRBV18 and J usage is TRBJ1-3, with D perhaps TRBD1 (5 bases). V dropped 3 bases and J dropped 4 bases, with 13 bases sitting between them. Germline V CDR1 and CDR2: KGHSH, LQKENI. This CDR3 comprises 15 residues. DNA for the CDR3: TGTGCCAGCTCACCTATACAGGTGGAGGGAAACACCATATATTTT. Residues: CASSPIQVEGNTIYF.

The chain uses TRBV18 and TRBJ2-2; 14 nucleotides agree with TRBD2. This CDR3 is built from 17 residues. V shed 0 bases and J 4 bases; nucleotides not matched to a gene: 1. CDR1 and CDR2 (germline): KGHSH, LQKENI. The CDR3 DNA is TGTGCCAGCTCACCACCAGGACTAGCGGGAGGCACCGGGGAGCTGTTTTTT. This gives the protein CASSPPGLAGGTGELFF.

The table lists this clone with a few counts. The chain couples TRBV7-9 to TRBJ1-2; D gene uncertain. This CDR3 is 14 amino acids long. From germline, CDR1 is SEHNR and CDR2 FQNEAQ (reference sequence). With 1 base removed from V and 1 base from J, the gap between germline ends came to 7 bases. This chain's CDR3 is CASSLELLNYGYTF. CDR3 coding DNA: TGTGCCAGCAGCTTAGAACTTCTTAACTATGGCTACACCTTC.

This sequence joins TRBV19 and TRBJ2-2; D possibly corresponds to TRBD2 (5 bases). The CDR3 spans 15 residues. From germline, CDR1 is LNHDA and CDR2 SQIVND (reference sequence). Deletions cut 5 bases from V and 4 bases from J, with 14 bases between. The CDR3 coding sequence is TGTGCCAGTAGTGGTGAGGGAGTAAGCACCGGGGAGCTGTTTTTT. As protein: CASSGEGVSTGELFF.

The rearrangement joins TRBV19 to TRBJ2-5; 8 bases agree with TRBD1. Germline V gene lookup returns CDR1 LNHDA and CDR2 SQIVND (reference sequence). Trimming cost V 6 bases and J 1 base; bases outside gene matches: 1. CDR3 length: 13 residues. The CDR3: CASRQGAQETQYF. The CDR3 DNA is TGTGCCAGTAGGCAGGGGGCCCAAGAGACCCAGTACTTC.

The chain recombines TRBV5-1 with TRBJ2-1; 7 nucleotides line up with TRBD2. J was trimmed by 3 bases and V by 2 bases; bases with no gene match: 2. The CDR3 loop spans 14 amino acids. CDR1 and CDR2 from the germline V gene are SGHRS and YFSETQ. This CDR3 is CASSFSSGYNEQFF. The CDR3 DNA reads TGCGCCAGCAGCTTCTCTAGCGGCTACAATGAGCAGTTCTTC.

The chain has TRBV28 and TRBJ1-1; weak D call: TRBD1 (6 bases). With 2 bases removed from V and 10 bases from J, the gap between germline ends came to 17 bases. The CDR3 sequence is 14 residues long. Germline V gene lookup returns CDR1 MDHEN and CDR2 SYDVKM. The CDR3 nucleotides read TGTGCCAGCAGTTTAAGCAGGGGCCAGGGTGGAGCTTTCTTT. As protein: CASSLSRGQGGAFF. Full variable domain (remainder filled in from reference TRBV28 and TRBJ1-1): DVKVTQSSRYLVKRTGEKVFLECVQDMDHENMFWYRQDPGLGLRLIYFSYDVKMKEKGDIPEGYSVSREKKERFSLILESASTNQTSMYLCASSLSRGQGGAFFGQGTRLTVV.

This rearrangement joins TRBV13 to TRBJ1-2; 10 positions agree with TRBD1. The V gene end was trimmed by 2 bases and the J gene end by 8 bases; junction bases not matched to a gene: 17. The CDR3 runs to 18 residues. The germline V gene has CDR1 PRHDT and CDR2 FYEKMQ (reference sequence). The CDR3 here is CASSLPLTSGTGAGGYTF. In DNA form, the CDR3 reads TGTGCCAGCAGCTTACCCCTCACCTCCGGGACAGGGGCAGGAGGCTACACCTTC.

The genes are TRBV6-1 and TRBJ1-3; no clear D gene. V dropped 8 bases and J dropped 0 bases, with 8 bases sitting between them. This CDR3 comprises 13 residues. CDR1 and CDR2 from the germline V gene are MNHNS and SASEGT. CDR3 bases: TGTGCCAGCGGCCTCTTCTCTGGAAACACCATATATTTT. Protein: CASGLFSGNTIYF.

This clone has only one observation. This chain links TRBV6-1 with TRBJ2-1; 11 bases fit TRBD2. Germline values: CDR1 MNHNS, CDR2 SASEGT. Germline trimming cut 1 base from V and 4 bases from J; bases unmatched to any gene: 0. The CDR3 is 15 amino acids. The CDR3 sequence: CASSEGLAGYNEQFF. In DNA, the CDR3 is TGTGCCAGCAGTGAAGGACTAGCGGGATACAATGAGCAGTTCTTC.

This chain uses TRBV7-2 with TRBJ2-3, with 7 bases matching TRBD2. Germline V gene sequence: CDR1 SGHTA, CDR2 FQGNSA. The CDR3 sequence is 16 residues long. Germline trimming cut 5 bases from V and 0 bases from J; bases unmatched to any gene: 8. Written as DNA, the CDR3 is TGTGCCAGCAGCCATCTAGCGGAGCTGAGCACAGATACGCAGTATTTT. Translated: CASSHLAELSTDTQYF.